Listed here are 11 T cell receptor beta chains from one sample, sequenced in a study of cytomegalovirus exposure and HLA in healthy donors. Primers: 60 Vbeta forward and 13 Jbeta reverse. Sequencing was performed with immunoSEQ multiplex PCR; in TCRdb, only in-frame clones are kept and a portion is missing. The sample carries some 90,000 clones, just over 70% recorded once. The sequencing sample was made of PBMCs. These TCRs come from a man in his 60s in good health and CMV-seronegative.

In its sample, this clone is medium-sized (0.01 to 0.1%). The V call is TRBV27, the J call TRBJ1-4; 11 bases line up with TRBD1. J gave up 7 bases and V 6 bases, and 4 bases lay outside the gene matches. Germline V gene data show CDR1 as MNHEY and CDR2 as SMNVEV (reference sequence). The CDR3 is made up of 14 amino acids. The CDR3 loop reads CASRRTGGSEKLFF. DNA for the CDR3: TGTGCCAGCAGACGGACAGGGGGCAGTGAAAAACTGTTTTTT.

This clone was seen a handful of times. The chain uses TRBV5-4 and TRBJ2-4; maybe TRBD2 (7 bases). V was shortened by 1 base and J by 5 bases, with 13 bases between the two germline ends. The CDR3 is 15 residues long. The germline V gene encodes CDR1 SGHNT and CDR2 YYREEE (reference sequence). The CDR3 region has the DNA TGTGCCAGCAGCTTGAAGGGGGGGGCCGAAAACATTCAGTACTTC. Residues: CASSLKGGAENIQYF.

This clone was counted between two and nine times. The CDR3 nucleotides are TGCGCCAGCTCTCCCGGACACCGGAATGAAAAACTGTTTTTT. It is translated as CASSPGHRNEKLFF. This sequence joins TRBV5-1 and TRBJ1-4; a weak D match, TRBD1 (5 bases). The CDR3 is made up of 14 amino acids. CDR1 is SGHRS and CDR2 is YFSETQ in the germline V gene. The V and J ends lost 7 bases and 5 bases respectively, with 15 bases between them.

The rearrangement links TRBV19 to TRBJ1-1; D is perhaps TRBD1 (5 bases). The CDR3 sequence is 14 residues long. In germline, CDR1 is LNHDA, CDR2 SQIVND (reference sequence). V lost 4 bases, J lost 1 base, and 10 bases lay in between. Here the CDR3 DNA reads TGTGCCAGTAGTAAACCCGACAGGAACACTGAAGCTTTCTTT. It codes for CASSKPDRNTEAFF.

The chain joins TRBV5-1 to TRBJ1-2; unclear D gene. Trimming took off 4 bases at V and 3 bases at J, with 16 bases between the two ends. The CDR3 is made up of 15 amino acids. The germline V gene encodes CDR1 SGHRS and CDR2 YFSETQ. In DNA, the CDR3 is TGCGCCAGCAGCAAGGAATCGGCGGCGGACTATGGCTACACCTTC. Encoded protein: CASSKESAADYGYTF.

The CDR3 spells CASDPGNGELFF. CDR3 bases: TGTGCTAGTGACCCAGGGAACGGGGAGCTGTTTTTT. The chain carries TRBV12-5 and TRBJ2-2, with D possibly TRBD1 on 5 matching bases. CDR1 and CDR2 from the germline V gene are LGHNT and FRNRAP. The V and J ends lost 7 bases and 7 bases respectively, with 10 bases between them. This CDR3 region has 12 residues.

This clone turned up a few times. This chain connects TRBV4-1 to TRBJ2-7; tentatively, D is TRBD1 (6 bases). The CDR3 totals 17 residues. CDR1 is MGHRA, CDR2 YSYEKL, per germline. V was cut by 3 bases and J by 5 bases, with 23 bases left in between. CDR3 DNA: TGCGCCAGCAGCCAGAAAACTGGACAGACAACTCCTAACGAGCAGTACTTC. Residues: CASSQKTGQTTPNEQYF.

The chain employs TRBV18 and TRBJ2-3, with D tentatively TRBD1 (6 bases). Trimming left V 8 bases short and J 7 bases short, with 19 bases between. CDR3 length: 14 amino acids. CDR1 is KGHSH and CDR2 is LQKENI in the germline V gene. The CDR3, as DNA: TGTGCCAGCCTCACACCGAACAGGGAACATACGCAGTATTTT. Translating gives CASLTPNREHTQYF. The full variable domain, with the rest looked up from reference TRBV18 and TRBJ2-3, is NAGVMQNPRHLVRRRGQEARLRCSPMKGHSHVYWYRQLPEEGLKFMVYLQKENIIDESGMPKERFSAEFPKEGPSILRIQQVVRGDSAAYFCASLTPNREHTQYFGPGTRLTVL.

This sequence joins TRBV7-6 and TRBJ2-2, with 9 bases lining up with TRBD1. This CDR3 comprises 12 residues. V gave up 8 bases and J gave up 11 bases; unmatched junction bases: 6. Per the germline V gene, CDR1 is SGHVS and CDR2 is FNYEAQ. In DNA, the CDR3 is TGTGCCAGCGGGCGACAGGGGGGAGAGCTGTTTTTT. Its translation is CASGRQGGELFF.

The gene calls are TRBV10-2 and TRBJ2-5, with TRBD1 matching 8 bases. There are 15 residues in the CDR3. The V segment lost 3 bases and the J segment 4 bases; nucleotides outside the gene matches: 7. Per the germline V gene, CDR1 is WSHSY and CDR2 is SAAADI. The DNA of the CDR3 is TGCGCCAGCAGTGATCCCGACAGGGGCGCAGAGACCCAGTACTTC. Its translation: CASSDPDRGAETQYF.

The chain links TRBV7-2 to TRBJ2-3; 7 bases are a match to TRBD1. The CDR3 length is 12 residues. After removal of 5 bases from V and 9 bases from J, the junction contained 5 bases not matched to a gene. In germline, CDR1 is SGHTA, CDR2 FQGNSA. The CDR3 is CASSLTGVTQYF. The CDR3 nucleotides read TGTGCCAGCAGCCTTACAGGGGTCACGCAGTATTTT.